A selection of T cell receptor beta chains follows, all from one sample in a study of T cell repertoires in cytomegalovirus infection. Via MiXCR, TCRdb re-called the reads, giving one row per CDR3 protein. The sample carries 680,000 or so distinct CDR3 sequences, 35% to 40% recorded once. Sequencing input: PBMCs. These receptors were collected from a human donor in good health (CMV status not recorded). Some clones in this sample may be carry-over from other donors' samples. Both conserved end residues are part of each CDR3. D genes are given only for firm matches. Some rows have no size entry. The others give once, few or many, or a class for an expanded clone.

>TRBJ1-1|.|TRBV12-3/TRBV12-4|few
CASSFREVAEAFF
TGTGCCAGCAGTTTCAGGGAGGTCGCTGAAGCTTTCTTT
>TRBJ2-3|.|TRBV10-3|.
CAISAREGTDTQYF
TGTGCCATCAGTGCCAGGGAAGGTACAGATACGCAGTATTTT
>TRBJ2-7|.|TRBV3-1|.
CASSHPGISTYEQYF
TGTGCCAGCAGCCACCCGGGCATTTCTACCTACGAGCAGTACTTC
>TRBJ2-1|.|TRBV12-3/TRBV12-4|.
CASSLRAGHSYNEQLF
TGTGCCAGCAGTTTACGGGCGGGCCATTCCTACAATGAGCAGTTATTC
>TRBJ2-2|.|TRBV19|few
CASSIRGSNTGELFF
TGTGCCAGTAGTATTCGAGGGAGTAACACCGGGGAGCTGTTTTTT
>TRBJ1-2|.|TRBV4-1|.
CASSRTGPYGYTF
TGCGCCAGCAGCCGAACAGGGCCCTATGGCTACACCTTC
>TRBJ1-5|TRBD1|TRBV6-1|.
CASTPTGDSNQPQHF
TGTGCCAGCACGCCGACAGGGGACAGCAATCAGCCCCAGCATTTT
>TRBJ1-2|.|TRBV12-3/TRBV12-4|many
CASSPGVRVYGYTF
TGTGCCAGCAGTCCAGGGGTTCGAGTCTATGGCTACACCTTC
>TRBJ1-5|.|TRBV25-1|.
CASSESGGRGQPQHF
TGTGCCAGCAGTGAATCAGGAGGGAGGGGTCAGCCCCAGCATTTT
>TRBJ2-7|.|TRBV6-1|.
CASSELPTYEQYF
TGTGCCAGCAGTGAGTTACCGACCTACGAGCAGTACTTC
>TRBJ2-3|.|TRBV28|.
CASSLQVVADTQYF
TGTGCCAGCAGTTTACAGGTTGTGGCAGATACGCAGTATTTT
>TRBJ2-7|.|TRBV14|few
CASSQGSGTYEQYF
TGTGCCAGCAGCCAAGGTTCCGGAACCTACGAGCAGTACTTC
>TRBJ2-1|.|TRBV4-2|few
CASSSRRVLGGSSYNEQFF
TGTGCCAGCAGCTCCCGTCGCGTTCTGGGGGGAAGCTCCTACAATGAGCAGTTCTTC
>TRBJ2-7|.|TRBV7-2|.
CASREVYEHYF
TGTGCCAGCAGAGAGGTCTACGAGCATTACTTC
>TRBJ2-5|.|TRBV5-4|.
CASSLWIGAETQYF
TGTGCCAGCAGCTTGTGGATAGGGGCAGAGACCCAGTACTTC
>TRBJ1-1|TRBD1|TRBV9|.
CASSVVGGTVNTEAFF
TGTGCCAGCAGCGTAGTAGGGGGGACAGTGAACACTGAAGCTTTCTTT
>TRBJ2-7|TRBD2|TRBV7-8|.
CALSSYTSGRGVEQYF
TGTGCCCTCAGCTCGTATACTAGCGGGAGGGGTGTCGAGCAGTACTTC
>TRBJ1-1|TRBD1|TRBV20-1|.
CSAPTPGGSEAFF
TGCAGTGCTCCAACGCCAGGGGGCAGTGAAGCTTTCTTT
>TRBJ1-3|.|TRBV7-2|few
CASSLALVAGPGNTIYF
TGTGCCAGCAGCTTAGCCCTTGTGGCAGGGCCTGGAAACACCATATATTTT
>TRBJ2-1|TRBD2|TRBV6-2/TRBV6-3|.
CASTLLAGGHNEQFF
TGTGCCAGCACCCTACTAGCGGGAGGTCACAATGAGCAGTTCTTC